This TCR beta chain derives from a study of T cells in Graves' hyperthyroidism and ophthalmopathy. The wider study: Peripheral blood sampling occurred at initial diagnosis, before any treatment.

The table lists this clonotype with many counts. The definition of stable Graves' hyperthyroidism was no ophthalmopathy progression within 18 months. Hyperthyroidism had been newly diagnosed in patients aged 18 to 65, and its duration was under 2 months. Fresh peripheral blood, around 9.3 ml of it, supplied the PBMCs. RNA transcripts yielded amplified TCR beta CDR3 regions. The HTBI set primed first-round TCR CDR3 RT-PCR. TCRdb passed the multiplex PCR reads through MiXCR, listing each CDR3 protein once. The sample consists of 300,000 to 500,000 distinct CDR3 sequences, 15% of them appearing once. V was trimmed by 9 bases and J by 3 bases, leaving 14 bases between them. The CDR3 consists of 13 residues. CDR1 and CDR2 from the germline V gene are SNHLY and FYNNEI.

The clonotype originates from a young woman with Graves' hyperthyroidism. The specimen was blood. The chain carries TRBV2 and TRBJ1-2, with unresolved D. For the CDR3, the DNA is TGTGCCAGTCTGCCCCACGGGGACTATGGCTACACCTTC. This sequence encodes CASLPHGDYGYTF.